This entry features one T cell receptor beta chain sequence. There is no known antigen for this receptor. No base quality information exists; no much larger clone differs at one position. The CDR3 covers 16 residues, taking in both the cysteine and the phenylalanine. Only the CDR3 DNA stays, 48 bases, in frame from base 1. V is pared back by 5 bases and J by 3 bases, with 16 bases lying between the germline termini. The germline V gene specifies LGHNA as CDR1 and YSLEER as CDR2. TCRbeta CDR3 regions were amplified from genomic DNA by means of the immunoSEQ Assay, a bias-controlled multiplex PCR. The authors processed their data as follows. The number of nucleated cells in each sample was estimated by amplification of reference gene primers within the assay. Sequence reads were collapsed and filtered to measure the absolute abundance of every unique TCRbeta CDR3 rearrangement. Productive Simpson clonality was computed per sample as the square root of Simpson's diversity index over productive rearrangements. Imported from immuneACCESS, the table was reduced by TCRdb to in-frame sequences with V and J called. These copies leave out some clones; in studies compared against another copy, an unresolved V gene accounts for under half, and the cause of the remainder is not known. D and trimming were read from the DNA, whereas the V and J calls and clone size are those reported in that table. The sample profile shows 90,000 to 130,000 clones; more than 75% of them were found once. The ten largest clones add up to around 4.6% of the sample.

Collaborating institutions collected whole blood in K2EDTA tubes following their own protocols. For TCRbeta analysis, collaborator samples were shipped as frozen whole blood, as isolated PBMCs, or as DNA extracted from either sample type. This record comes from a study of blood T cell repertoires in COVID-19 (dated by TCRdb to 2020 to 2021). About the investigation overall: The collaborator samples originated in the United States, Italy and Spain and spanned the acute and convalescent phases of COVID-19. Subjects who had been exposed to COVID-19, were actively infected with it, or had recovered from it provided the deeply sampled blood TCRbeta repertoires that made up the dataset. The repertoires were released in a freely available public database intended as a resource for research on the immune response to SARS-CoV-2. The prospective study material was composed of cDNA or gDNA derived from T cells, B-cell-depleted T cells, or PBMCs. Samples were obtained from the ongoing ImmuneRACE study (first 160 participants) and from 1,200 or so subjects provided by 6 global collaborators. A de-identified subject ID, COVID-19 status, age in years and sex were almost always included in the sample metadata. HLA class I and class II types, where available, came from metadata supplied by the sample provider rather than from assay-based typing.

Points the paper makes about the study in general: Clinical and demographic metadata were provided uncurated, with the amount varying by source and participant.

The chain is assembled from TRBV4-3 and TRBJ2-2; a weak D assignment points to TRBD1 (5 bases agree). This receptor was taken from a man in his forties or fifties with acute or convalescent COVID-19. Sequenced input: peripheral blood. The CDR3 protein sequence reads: CASSTRTPPHTGELFF. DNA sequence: TGCGCCAGCAGCACCAGGACACCCCCCCACACCGGGGAGCTGTTTTTT.